These 32 T cell receptor beta chains share one sample of origin, sequenced in a study of graft-versus-host responses after intestinal transplantation (dated by TCRdb to the early 2020s). Libraries were made using the immunoSEQ multiplex PCR assay. TCRdb obtained this table from immuneACCESS and retained in-frame rearrangements with V and J assigned. These tables miss some clones; where compared with another copy, unresolved V genes account for less than half of the shortfall, and the remainder is unexplained. The sample table contains 140,000 or so clones; only one count was recorded for around nine tenths of them. The top ten clonotypes cover 0.19% of the sample. These receptors lack a known antigen. This sample's time point label indicates: cells obtained before transplantation from donor or recipient. The sequenced sample was unstimulated CD4+ T cells sorted from spleen or lymph node cells, obtained before intestinal transplant. The receptors originated from a human donor who received an intestinal transplant.

This sequence joins TRBV5-1 and TRBJ2-1; possible D gene TRBD1, 5 bases. The V and J ends lost 4 bases and 4 bases respectively, with 15 bases between them. CDR1 and CDR2 from the germline V gene are SGHRS and YFSETQ. This CDR3 comprises 15 residues. The CDR3 spells CASSAPETDYNEQFF. The CDR3 bases are TGCGCCAGCAGCGCCCCCGAGACAGATTACAATGAGCAGTTCTTC.

CDR3 residues: CASSPRTEHGYTF. The CDR3 DNA is TGTGCCAGCAGCCCCCGGACAGAGCATGGCTACACCTTC. The chain carries TRBV9 and TRBJ1-2, with a possible D match to TRBD1 (6 bases). V dropped 4 bases and J dropped 6 bases, with 13 bases sitting between them. CDR3 length: 13 residues. Germline V gives CDR1 SGDLS, CDR2 YYNGEE. The variable domain in full, with the rest retrieved from reference TRBV9 and TRBJ1-2, is DSGVTQTPKHLITATGQRVTLRCSPRSGDLSVYWYQQSLDQGLQFLIQYYNGEERAKGNILERFSAQQFPDLHSELNLSSLELGDSALYFCASSPRTEHGYTFGSGTRLTVV.

The rearrangement links TRBV12-5 to TRBJ2-1; D perhaps matches TRBD1 (6 bases). CDR3 length: 13 amino acids. Germline values: CDR1 LGHNT, CDR2 FRNRAP. V was cut by 4 bases and J by 4 bases, with 8 bases left in between. CDR3 loop: CASGSQGYNEQFF. The CDR3 coding sequence is TGTGCTAGTGGTTCTCAGGGGTACAATGAGCAGTTCTTC.

This rearrangement joins TRBV18 to TRBJ2-4; perhaps D is TRBD1 or TRBD2 (5 bases each). Trimming removed 2 bases at V and 5 bases at J, with 10 bases between. The germline V gene has CDR1 KGHSH and CDR2 LQKENI. This CDR3 spans 14 amino acids. The CDR3 nucleotides read TGTGCCAGCTCACCAACGGGACGGCAAAACATTCAGTACTTC. It is translated as CASSPTGRQNIQYF.

The DNA of the CDR3 is TGTGCTAGTGGTCCGGACACAGATACGCAGTATTTT. Residues: CASGPDTDTQYF. The rearrangement uses TRBV12-5 and TRBJ2-3; no clear D gene. Trimming took off 5 bases at V and 2 bases at J, with 5 bases between the two ends. CDR1 is LGHNT, CDR2 FRNRAP, per germline. CDR3 size: 12 residues.

V and J are TRBV5-6 and TRBJ2-2, with 8 bases identical to TRBD2. This CDR3 has 17 amino acids. The germline V gene encodes CDR1 SGHDT and CDR2 YYEEEE. With V trimmed by 4 bases and J by 2 bases, 10 bases remained unmatched. The CDR3 spells CASSRQLAEPNTGELFF. The CDR3, as DNA: TGTGCCAGCAGCCGTCAACTAGCGGAGCCCAACACCGGGGAGCTGTTTTTT.

This clone occurred a few times. A junction end diverges from the germline sequence, so it may reflect a read error. CDR3 sequence reads: CASSQVEGQADSWANVLTF. CDR3 DNA: TGTGCCAGCAGCCAAGTGGAAGGACAGGCGGACTCTTGGGCCAACGTCCTGACTTTC. V usage is TRBV14 and J usage is TRBJ2-6; the match to TRBD1 covers 7 bases. The CDR3 is 19 amino acids. The germline CDR1 and CDR2 sequences are SGHDN and FVKESK.

The rearrangement links TRBV7-3 to TRBJ1-1; no clear D gene. The CDR3 has 14 residues. Trimming took off 5 bases at V and 1 base at J, with 11 bases between the two ends. The germline gives CDR1 SGHTA, CDR2 FQGTGA. The chain's CDR3 is CASSPDRTNTEAFF. The CDR3 DNA is TGTGCCAGCAGCCCCGACCGGACGAACACTGAAGCTTTCTTT.

The count of this clone is one. The V gene is TRBV5-1, the J gene TRBJ1-2, with D uncertain. Germline lookup yields CDR1 SGHRS and CDR2 YFSETQ. Trimming pared 1 base from V and 8 bases from J, leaving 12 bases between. CDR3 length equals 13 residues. This chain's CDR3 is CASSLHAERGYTF. The CDR3, as DNA: TGCGCCAGCAGCTTGCATGCAGAAAGGGGCTACACCTTC.

The chain recombines TRBV29-1 with TRBJ1-1, with 11 nucleotides matching TRBD1. Germline V gives CDR1 SQVTM, CDR2 ANQGSEA. V lost 1 base, J lost 2 bases, and 6 bases stayed unmatched. The CDR3 contains 16 residues. CDR3 in DNA: TGCAGCGTTGAAGGGACAGGGGGCTTTTTTAACACTGAAGCTTTCTTT. This codes for CSVEGTGGFFNTEAFF.

This clone was picked up one time. The gene calls are TRBV14 and TRBJ2-7; TRBD2 is a possible D gene (6 bases). This CDR3 is built from 12 residues. Trimming pared 1 base from V and 7 bases from J, leaving 8 bases between. Germline CDR1 and CDR2: SGHDN and FVKESK. CDR3 in amino acids: CASSQARGEQYF. In nucleotides, the CDR3 is TGTGCCAGCAGCCAAGCTCGGGGGGAGCAGTACTTC.

This clone appeared a single time. This chain joins TRBV7-8 and TRBJ1-1, with 10 bases identical to TRBD1. CDR3 length equals 18 residues. Unmatched junction bases numbered 12, after V lost 5 bases and J lost 0 bases. Looked up from germline, CDR1 is SGHVS and CDR2 is FQNEAQ. Here the CDR3 reads CASSGPMGQGLMNTEAFF. CDR3 DNA: TGTGCCAGCAGCGGACCGATGGGACAGGGGTTGATGAACACTGAAGCTTTCTTT.

This chain connects TRBV7-8 to TRBJ2-3; 7 bases are shared with TRBD2. The CDR3 runs to 13 residues. Germline CDR1 reads SGHVS; CDR2 reads FQNEAQ. With 5 bases clipped from V and 1 base from J, the junction kept 0 bases outside the gene matches. The CDR3 region is CASSTSGTDTQYF. CDR3 in DNA: TGTGCCAGCAGCACTAGCGGCACAGATACGCAGTATTTT.

The V gene is TRBV14, the J gene TRBJ1-1; perhaps TRBD1 as D (6 bases). This CDR3 region has 13 residues. V was shortened by 5 bases and J by 1 base, with 8 bases between the two germline ends. Germline CDR1 is SGHDN and CDR2 is FVKESK. This chain's CDR3 is CASSKGGNTEAFF. The CDR3 bases are TGTGCCAGCAGCAAGGGGGGGAACACTGAAGCTTTCTTT.

The J gene is TRBJ1-1, the V gene TRBV28; a possible D gene is TRBD1 (5 bases). Germline lookup yields CDR1 MDHEN and CDR2 SYDVKM. Trimming pared 6 bases from V and 4 bases from J, leaving 15 bases between. The CDR3 has 14 residues. This CDR3 is CASRAPRVGTEAFF. For the CDR3, the DNA is TGTGCCAGCAGAGCCCCCAGGGTGGGCACTGAAGCTTTCTTT. The full variable domain, with the rest looked up from reference TRBV28 and TRBJ1-1, is DVKVTQSSRYLVKRTGEKVFLECVQDMDHENMFWYRQDPGLGLRLIYFSYDVKMKEKGDIPEGYSVSREKKERFSLILESASTNQTSMYLCASRAPRVGTEAFFGQGTRLTVV.

The V and J genes are TRBV30 and TRBJ1-4; 7 nucleotides match TRBD1. Losses at the gene ends were 1 base for V and 4 bases for J; bases not matched to a gene: 6. The germline gives CDR1 GTSNPN, CDR2 SVGIG (reference sequence). The CDR3 contains 15 residues. In DNA, the CDR3 is TGTGCCTGGAGTGGGGGGACAGTGGATAATGAAAAACTGTTTTTT. This encodes CAWSGGTVDNEKLFF.

The rearrangement links TRBV30 to TRBJ2-7, with no clear D. Germline loops: CDR1 GTSNPN, CDR2 SVGIG (reference sequence). The V gene lost 4 bases and the J gene lost 4 bases, with 14 bases spanning the gap. This CDR3 has 13 residues. The DNA of the CDR3 is TGTGCCTGGAACTCCAGGCTCCCTTACGAGCAGTACTTC. Amino acid sequence: CAWNSRLPYEQYF.

V is TRBV7-8 and J is TRBJ2-5, with TRBD2 matching 7 bases. The CDR3 loop spans 16 amino acids. After removal of 4 bases from V and 4 bases from J, the junction contained 12 bases not matched to a gene. The germline V gene has CDR1 SGHVS and CDR2 FQNEAQ. Here the CDR3 DNA reads TGTGCCAGCAGCTCTCTGGGGAGGGAGGGGCGAGAGACCCAGTACTTC. Protein product: CASSSLGREGRETQYF. Looking up the rest from reference TRBV7-8 and TRBJ2-5 gives the full variable domain: GAGVSQSPRYKVAKRGQDVALRCDPISGHVSLFWYQQALGQGPEFLTYFQNEAQLDKSGLPSDRFFAERPEGSVSTLKIQRTQQEDSAVYLCASSSLGREGRETQYFGPGTRLLVL.

This chain uses TRBV29-1 with TRBJ1-1; D gene unclear. CDR1 is SQVTM, CDR2 ANQGSEA, per germline. The ends were cut back, 0 bases at V and 3 bases at J, with 8 bases in the middle. The CDR3 length is 13 residues. The CDR3 loop reads CSVEEGGDTEAFF. The CDR3 DNA sequence: TGCAGCGTTGAAGAGGGTGGGGACACTGAAGCTTTCTTT.

This clone has just a few counts. The genes are TRBV18 and TRBJ1-1; D not resolved. The CDR3 sequence is 14 residues long. Germline CDR1 is KGHSH and CDR2 is LQKENI. Trimming removed 3 bases from V and 0 bases from J, with 8 bases in between. CDR3 sequence: CASSPKTVNTEAFF. The CDR3 coding sequence is TGTGCCAGCTCACCTAAAACAGTGAACACTGAAGCTTTCTTT.

V is TRBV6-1 and J is TRBJ2-7; the D is unclear. Looked up from germline, CDR1 is MNHNS and CDR2 is SASEGT. Trimming shortened V by 5 bases and J by 3 bases, and 14 bases separated the two germline ends. This CDR3 has 14 amino acids. CDR3 coding DNA: TGTGCCAGCAGTCGCCAGTCTGCTGACTACGAGCAGTACTTC. Translation: CASSRQSADYEQYF.

This chain links TRBV2 with TRBJ1-6; 7 bases align to TRBD1. The V gene's germline CDR1 is SNHLY and CDR2 FYNNEI. CDR3 size: 16 residues. The J segment lost 4 bases and the V segment lost 1 base, leaving 4 bases of the junction unmatched. CDR3 nucleotide sequence: TGTGCCAGCAGTGAAGGACAGGGCGGGTATAATTCACCCCTCCACTTT. Its translation: CASSEGQGGYNSPLHF.

V is TRBV9 and J is TRBJ2-7; 7 bases are shared with TRBD2. This CDR3 is 14 amino acids long. Germline lookup yields CDR1 SGDLS and CDR2 YYNGEE. After removal of 4 bases from V and 1 base from J, the junction contained 5 bases not matched to a gene. The CDR3 DNA follows: TGTGCCAGCAGCCAGGAACTAGCGTCCTACGAGCAGTACTTC. Encoded protein: CASSQELASYEQYF.

This chain joins TRBV4-2 and TRBJ2-4; D is ambiguous. The CDR3 is made up of 17 amino acids. V lost 3 bases, J lost 7 bases, and 22 bases lay in between. The germline V gene has CDR1 LGHNA and CDR2 YNFKEQ. CDR3 DNA sequence: TGTGCCAGCAGCCAGGAAACTAATTGGGGTGAGGCGAACATTCAGTACTTC. This encodes CASSQETNWGEANIQYF.

The chain is built from TRBV4-1 and TRBJ1-6, with unresolved D. Trimming took 2 bases from V and 4 from J, leaving 12 bases between them. Germline CDR1 MGHRA, CDR2 YSYEKL. The CDR3 covers 16 residues. The CDR3 DNA reads TGCGCCAGCAGCCAACTGGGGTCGGGTTATAATTCACCCCTCCACTTT. It is translated as CASSQLGSGYNSPLHF.

This chain connects TRBV29-1 to TRBJ2-5; 9 nucleotides agree with TRBD2. This CDR3 has 11 amino acids. CDR1 and CDR2 (germline): SQVTM, ANQGSEA. Unmatched junction bases numbered 1, after V lost 7 bases and J lost 4 bases. CDR3 residues: CSAAGGETQYF. The CDR3 DNA reads TGCAGCGCAGCGGGAGGAGAGACCCAGTACTTC.

The chain uses TRBV27 and TRBJ1-1, with D uncertain. The germline V gene has CDR1 MNHEY and CDR2 SMNVEV (reference sequence). V gave up 3 bases and J gave up 0 bases, with 14 bases separating them. CDR3 length: 16 residues. The CDR3 coding sequence is TGTGCCAGCAGTTTGAGGAGAGGGCAGCTGAACACTGAAGCTTTCTTT. As protein: CASSLRRGQLNTEAFF.

The chain employs TRBV28 and TRBJ1-6; TRBD1 agrees at 10 bases. The trim removed 2 bases at V and 10 bases at J, leaving 5 bases unmatched. CDR1 is MDHEN, CDR2 SYDVKM, per germline. The CDR3 covers 15 residues. CDR3: CASSLGQGVGSPLHF. The DNA for the CDR3 is TGTGCCAGCAGTTTAGGACAGGGGGTAGGGTCACCCCTCCACTTT.

The chain couples TRBV7-9 to TRBJ2-7; D ambiguous. V gave up 5 bases and J gave up 3 bases, with 14 bases separating them. The CDR3 covers 14 residues. Looked up from germline, CDR1 is SEHNR and CDR2 is FQNEAQ (reference sequence). CDR3 region: CASSLYTKRYEQYF. CDR3 DNA sequence: TGTGCCAGCAGCCTCTACACGAAACGCTACGAGCAGTACTTC.

The rearrangement links TRBV2 to TRBJ2-5; TRBD2 agrees at 8 bases. The CDR3 length is 13 residues. V was clipped by 8 bases and J by 1 base; unmatched bases: 3. Germline V lookup: CDR1 SNHLY, CDR2 FYNNEI. CDR3 region: CASRSGSQETQYF. The CDR3 DNA follows: TGTGCCAGCCGCAGCGGGAGCCAAGAGACCCAGTACTTC.

V and J are TRBV9 and TRBJ1-2; D might be TRBD1 (6 bases). Per the germline V gene, CDR1 is SGDLS and CDR2 is YYNGEE. This CDR3 comprises 14 residues. V lost 3 bases and J lost 4, with 13 bases in between. CDR3 residues: CASSGRDKGYGYTF. The CDR3 DNA is TGTGCCAGCAGCGGCCGGGACAAGGGCTATGGCTACACCTTC.

As regards this clone: The sample contains more than one DNA sequence encoding this CDR3. This chain joins TRBV11-2 and TRBJ1-6; no reliable D call. In germline, CDR1 is SGHAT, CDR2 FQNNGV. The CDR3 totals 12 residues. Trimming removed 2 bases from V and 7 bases from J, with 3 bases in between. The CDR3 here is CASSLRNSPLHF. The CDR3 coding sequence is TGTGCCAGCAGCTTAAGGAATTCACCCCTCCACTTT.